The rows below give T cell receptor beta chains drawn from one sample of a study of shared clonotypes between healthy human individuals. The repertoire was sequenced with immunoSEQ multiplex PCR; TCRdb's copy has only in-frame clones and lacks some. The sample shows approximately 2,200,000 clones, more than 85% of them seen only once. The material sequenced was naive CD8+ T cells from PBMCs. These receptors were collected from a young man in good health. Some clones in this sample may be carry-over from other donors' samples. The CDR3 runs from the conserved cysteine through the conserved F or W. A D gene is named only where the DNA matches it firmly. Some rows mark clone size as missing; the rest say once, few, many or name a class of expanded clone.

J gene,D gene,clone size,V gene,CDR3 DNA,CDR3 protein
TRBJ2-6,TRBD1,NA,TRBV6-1,TGTGCCAGCAGTGAGAGGACAGGGGGCTTCCTTGCTGGGGCCAACGTCCTGACTTTC,CASSERTGGFLAGANVLTF
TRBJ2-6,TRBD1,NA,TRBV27,TGTGCCAGCAGTTTAGCAGGGGGCTCTGGGGCCAACGTCCTGACTTTC,CASSLAGGSGANVLTF
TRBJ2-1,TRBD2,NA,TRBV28,TGTGCCAGCAGTCATTCTAGCGGGAGCGGCAAGCAGTTCTTC,CASSHSSGSGKQFF
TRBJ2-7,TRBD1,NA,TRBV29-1,TGCAGCGTCGACGCGGGACAGGGGGTGGGCGAGCAGTACTTC,CSVDAGQGVGEQYF
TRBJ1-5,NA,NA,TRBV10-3,TGTGCCATCAGTGAGTCGTTGGGCGCTCAGCCCCAGCATTTT,CAISESLGAQPQHF
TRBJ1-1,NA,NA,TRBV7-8,TGTGCCAGCAGCTTACCGGGGCGGATGGACACTGAAGCTTTCTTT,CASSLPGRMDTEAFF
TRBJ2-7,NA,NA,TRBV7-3,TGTGCCAGCAGCTTAGTCGGACTACACTCCTACGAGCAGTACTTC,CASSLVGLHSYEQYF
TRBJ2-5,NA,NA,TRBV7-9,TGTGCCAGCAGCTTTGAGATAGGGCTCCAAGAGACCCAGTACTTC,CASSFEIGLQETQYF
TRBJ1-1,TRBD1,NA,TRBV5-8,TGTGCCAGCAGCATATGGGACAGGGGGAAACCTGAAGCTTTCTTT,CASSIWDRGKPEAFF
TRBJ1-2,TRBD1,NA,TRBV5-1,TGCGCCAGCAGCTTGGGACAGGGGGCTCATGGCTACACCTTC,CASSLGQGAHGYTF
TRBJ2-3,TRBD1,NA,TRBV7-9,TGTGCCAGCAGCCTACAGGGGGCGAGCACAGATACGCAGTATTTT,CASSLQGASTDTQYF
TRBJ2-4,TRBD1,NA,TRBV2,TGTGCCAGCAGTGAAACGATAGGGACAGTAGAAAACATTCAGTACTTC,CASSETIGTVENIQYF
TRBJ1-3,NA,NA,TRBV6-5,TGTGCCAGCAGCCGGGACGGGGACTCTGGAAACACCATATATTTT,CASSRDGDSGNTIYF
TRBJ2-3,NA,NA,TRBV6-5,TGTGCCAGCAGTTCCGGACCCACAGATACGCAGTATTTT,CASSSGPTDTQYF
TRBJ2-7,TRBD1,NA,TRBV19,TGTGCCAGTAGGGGACAGGGTACCTACGAGCAGTACTTC,CASRGQGTYEQYF
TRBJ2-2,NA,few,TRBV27,TGTGCCAGCAGTTTCGGCCAGGGAATCGGGGAGCTGTTTTTT,CASSFGQGIGELFF
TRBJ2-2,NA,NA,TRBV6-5,TGTGCCAGCAGTTACTCGGGGGGCGGCGTGCTGTTTTTT,CASSYSGGGVLFF
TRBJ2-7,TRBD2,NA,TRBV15,TGTGCCACCAGCGCGGAGCGGGGTCCAGGGGAGCAGTACTTC,CATSAERGPGEQYF
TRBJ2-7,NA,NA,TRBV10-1,TGCGCCAGCAGTGATCTGATTCCAACTGGCGAGCAGTACTTC,CASSDLIPTGEQYF
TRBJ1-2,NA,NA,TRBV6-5,TGTGCCAGCAGTTCGCCCGAATACTATGGCTACACCTTC,CASSSPEYYGYTF
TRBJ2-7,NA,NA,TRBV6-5,TGTGCCAGCAGTTACTCGATCGGGTCTAGATGGGAGCAGTACTTC,CASSYSIGSRWEQYF
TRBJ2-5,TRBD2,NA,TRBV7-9,TGTGCCAGCAGCACGGGTATACTAGCGGGCCCAGAGACCCAGTACTTC,CASSTGILAGPETQYF
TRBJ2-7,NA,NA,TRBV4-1,TGCGCCAGCAGCCTGCGAGGGACCCAAAGCTCCTACGAGCAGTACTTC,CASSLRGTQSSYEQYF
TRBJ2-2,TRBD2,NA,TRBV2,TGTGCCAGCCTCCCCCTAGCGGGAGGGCAGACCGGGGAGCTGTTTTTT,CASLPLAGGQTGELFF
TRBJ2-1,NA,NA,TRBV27,TGTGCCAGCAGTTTTTCCGGGACTGGCAATGAGCAGTTCTTC,CASSFSGTGNEQFF
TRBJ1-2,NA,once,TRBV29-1,TGCAGCGTTGAGCCCCTCACAGGGTTGGGTAACTATGGCTACACCTTC,CSVEPLTGLGNYGYTF
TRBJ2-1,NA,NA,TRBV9,TGTGCCAGCAGTCACTCGGGGCCGAGCTCCTACAATGAGCAGTTCTTC,CASSHSGPSSYNEQFF
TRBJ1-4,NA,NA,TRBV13,TGTGCCAGCAGCTTTACGGGGATGGGGAAGGGCGAAAAACTGTTTTTT,CASSFTGMGKGEKLFF
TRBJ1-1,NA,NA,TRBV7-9,TGTGCCAGCAGCGGGATGAACACTGAAGCTTTCTTT,CASSGMNTEAFF
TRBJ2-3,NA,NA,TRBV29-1,TGCAGCGTGCCTCCCGATCTGGGAGATACGCAGTATTTT,CSVPPDLGDTQYF
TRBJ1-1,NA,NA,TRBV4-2,TGTGCCAGCAGCCCCCGGGACATGAACACTGAAGCTTTCTTT,CASSPRDMNTEAFF
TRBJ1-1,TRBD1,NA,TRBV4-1,TGCGCCAGCAGCCCCTACAGGGGGCGTGAGGACACTGAAGCTTTCTTT,CASSPYRGREDTEAFF
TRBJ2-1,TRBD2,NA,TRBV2,TGTGCCAGCAGCCGTTACTTGGGACTAGCGGGAGATGAGCAGTTCTTC,CASSRYLGLAGDEQFF
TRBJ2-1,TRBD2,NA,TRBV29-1,TGCAGCGTTCCGATACTAGCGGGGTACAATGAGCAGTTCTTC,CSVPILAGYNEQFF
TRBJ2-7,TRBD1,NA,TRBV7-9,TGTGCCTGCGCGGGACAGGGGTACGAGCAGTACTTC,CACAGQGYEQYF
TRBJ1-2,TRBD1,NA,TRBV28,TGTGCCAGCAGTTCGTCCCTGGGACAGGGGCCTCCGTTTTATGGCTACACCTTC,CASSSSLGQGPPFYGYTF
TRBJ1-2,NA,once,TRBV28,TGTGCCAGCAGTCCTCCAGGGTATGGCTACACCTTC,CASSPPGYGYTF
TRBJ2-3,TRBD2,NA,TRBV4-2,TGTGCCAGCAGCCAAGGTCGGCCAGCGGGAGCGGGAGATACGCAGTATTTT,CASSQGRPAGAGDTQYF
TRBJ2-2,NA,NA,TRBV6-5,TGTGCCAGCAGTTATCCAACCCCCGGGGAGCTGTTTTTT,CASSYPTPGELFF
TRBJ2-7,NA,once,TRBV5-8,TGTGCCAGCAGCCCGGGGGTTAGACTGTACGAGCAGTACTTC,CASSPGVRLYEQYF
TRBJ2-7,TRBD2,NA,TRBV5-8,TGTGCCAGCAGCTTGGGACTAGCGGAGCAGTACTTC,CASSLGLAEQYF
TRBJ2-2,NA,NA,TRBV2,TGTGCCAGCACTCTAGGGGGGCGAGCGAACACCGGGGAGCTGTTTTTT,CASTLGGRANTGELFF
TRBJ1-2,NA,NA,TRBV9,TGTGCCAGCAGCGTATCCTCCGGGGATTATAACTATGGCTACACCTTC,CASSVSSGDYNYGYTF